This entry concerns a single T cell receptor (delta chain). With a far larger clone one base away, a read error is the likely cause. This specimen includes other DNA sequences encoding the same CDR3. TCRdb called clones from the RT-PCR reads again using CATT. There are 2,500 to 3,000 delta-chain clones in the sample; just over 2.5% occur only once, and under 35% lies in the top ten. J was trimmed by 0 bases and V by 1 base; bases with no gene match: 18. The germline V gene has CDR1 GEAIGNYY and CDR2 EKD. The CDR3 is 20 amino acids. This record comes from a study of gamma-delta T cells after stem cell transplantation.

V and J are TRDV2 and TRDJ1; 8 bases fit TRDD3. This TCR was recovered from a human donor. It is not recorded whose cells these are; they may come from a transplant donor. The sequenced sample was gamma-delta T cells. The CDR3 loop is CACDTINTGGYHLYTDKLIF. CDR3 DNA: TGTGCCTGTGACACGATCAATACTGGGGGGTACCACCTGTACACCGATAAACTCATCTTT.